One sample yielded the 2 T cell receptor beta chains listed below, sequenced in a study of blood T cell repertoires in COVID-19. Sequencing was performed with immunoSEQ multiplex PCR; in TCRdb, only in-frame clones are kept and a portion is missing. The table lists approximately 100,000 clones, roughly 80% of them singletons. Sequencing was done on a sample of peripheral blood. The receptors shown here come from a woman older than 75 with active or convalescent COVID-19.

The CDR3 spells CASSPDTYNEQFF. The DNA for the CDR3 is TGTGCCAGCAGCCCGGACACCTACAATGAGCAGTTCTTC. The J gene is TRBJ2-1, the V gene TRBV28; D might be TRBD1 (5 bases). CDR1 and CDR2 (germline): MDHEN, SYDVKM. There are 13 residues in the CDR3. The V gene lost 6 bases and the J gene lost 2 bases, with 8 bases spanning the gap.

The J gene is TRBJ2-2, the V gene TRBV5-1; TRBD1 matches at 10 bases. Germline V gene sequence: CDR1 SGHRS, CDR2 YFSETQ. V lost 6 bases, J lost 5 bases, and 7 bases stayed unmatched. The CDR3 length is 15 residues. The CDR3 DNA follows: TGCGCCAGCAATCCGACAGGGGGCCTAACCGGGGAGCTGTTTTTT. It is translated as CASNPTGGLTGELFF.